The source of this T cell receptor beta chain is a study of shared clonotypes between healthy human individuals. Original data processing: Filtering differed since immunoSEQ provided only junctions, with no quality scores. This table comes from immunoSEQ multiplex PCR, and its TCRdb copy is limited to in-frame clones, with some not included. V, J and clone size were drawn from that table, and D and trimming were deduced from the DNA. The repertoire holds roughly 96,000 clones, with about 45% as singletons. The CDR3 runs to 15 residues. Germline CDR1 reads MRHNA; CDR2 reads SNTAGT. Trimming pared 4 bases from V and 2 bases from J, leaving 12 bases between.

This TCR came from a woman aged 35 to 49 in good health. Some clones in this sample may be carry-over from other donors' samples. The gene calls are TRBV6-4 and TRBJ2-1; maybe TRBD1 (5 bases). Sequencing was performed on PBMCs. Written as DNA, the CDR3 is TGTGCCAGCAGTGCGGGCAGGGATGCCTACAATGAGCAGTTCTTC. The encoded protein is CASSAGRDAYNEQFF.